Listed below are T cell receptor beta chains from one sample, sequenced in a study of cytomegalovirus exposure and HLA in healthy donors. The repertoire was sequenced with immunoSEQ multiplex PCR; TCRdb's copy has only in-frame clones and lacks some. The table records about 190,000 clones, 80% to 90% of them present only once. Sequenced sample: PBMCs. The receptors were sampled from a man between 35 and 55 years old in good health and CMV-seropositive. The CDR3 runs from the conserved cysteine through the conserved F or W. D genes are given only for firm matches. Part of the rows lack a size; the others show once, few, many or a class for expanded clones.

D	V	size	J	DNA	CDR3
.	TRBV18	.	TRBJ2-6	TGTGCCAGCTCAGAACAGCAGAACTCTGGGGCCAACGTCCTGACTTTC	CASSEQQNSGANVLTF
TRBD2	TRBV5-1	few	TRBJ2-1	TGCGCCAGCAGCTTGGCCTCTAGCGGTAGCTCCTACAATGAGCAGTTCTTC	CASSLASSGSSYNEQFF
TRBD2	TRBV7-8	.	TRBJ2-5	TGTGCCAGCAGCTTAGGAGGACTAGCGGGAGCCAGTATAGGAGAGACCCAGTACTTC	CASSLGGLAGASIGETQYF
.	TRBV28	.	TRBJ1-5	TGTGCCAGCAGTAGACTTAGCAATCAGCCCCAGCATTTT	CASSRLSNQPQHF
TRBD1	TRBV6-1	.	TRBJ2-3	TGTGCCAGCAGTGGCGGGACAGGGCCTAGCACAGATACGCAGTATTTT	CASSGGTGPSTDTQYF
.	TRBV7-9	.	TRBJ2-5	TGTGCCAGCAGCTTTCGCCCGCGTGACAGCTCACAAGAGACCCAGTACTTC	CASSFRPRDSSQETQYF
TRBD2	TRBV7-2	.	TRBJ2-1	TGTGCCAGCAGCTTAGCCGGGAGGGAGGTCTTC	CASSLAGREVF
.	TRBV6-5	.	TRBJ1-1	TGTGCCAGCAGTTACTCTATGGGGGCATATCTCCCTGAAGCTTTCTTT	CASSYSMGAYLPEAFF
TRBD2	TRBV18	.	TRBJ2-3	TGTGCCAGCTCAAGAGCCGGGACTAGCTCGGAAGATACGCAGTATTTT	CASSRAGTSSEDTQYF
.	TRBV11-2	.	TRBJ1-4	TGTGCCAGCAGCTTCTCGACAGGAGGTGAAAAACTGTTTTTT	CASSFSTGGEKLFF
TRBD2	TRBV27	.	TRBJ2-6	TGTGCCAGCAGTCCCCTGGGACTAGCGGGAGGAGTCGGGGCCAACGTCCTGACTTTC	CASSPLGLAGGVGANVLTF
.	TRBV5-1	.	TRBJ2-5	TGCGCCAGCAGCATGACAGGATCTCAAGAGACCCAGTACTTC	CASSMTGSQETQYF
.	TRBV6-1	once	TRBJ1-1	TGTGCCAGCTGGGATCTGAGGGCGAAGAACACTGAAGCTTTCTTT	CASWDLRAKNTEAFF
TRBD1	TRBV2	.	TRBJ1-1	TGTGCCAGCAGTGAGGGACAGGGGATCACTGAAGCTTTCTTT	CASSEGQGITEAFF
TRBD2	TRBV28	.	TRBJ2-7	TGTGCCAGCAGTGCCCACACTAGCGGGAGGCTCCTCTACGAGCAGTACTTC	CASSAHTSGRLLYEQYF
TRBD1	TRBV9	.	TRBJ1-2	TGTGCCAGCAGTGATCCCGTGGGACAGGGCGACTATGGCTACACCTTC	CASSDPVGQGDYGYTF
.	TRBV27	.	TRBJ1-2	TGTGCCAGCAGCCGGGGAGACTATGGCTACACCTTC	CASSRGDYGYTF
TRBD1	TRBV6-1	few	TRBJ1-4	TGTGCCAGCAGGAATCCGGGACAGGGCGAAAAACTGTTTTTT	CASRNPGQGEKLFF
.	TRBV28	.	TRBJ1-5	TGTGCCAGCAGTCTATTCCGGGACACTCAGCCCCAGCATTTT	CASSLFRDTQPQHF
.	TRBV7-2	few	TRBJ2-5	TGTGCCAGCAGCTTCATGGAGACCCAGTACTTC	CASSFMETQYF
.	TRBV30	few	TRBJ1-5	TGTGCCTGGAGTGAGGGTAGGGGGAATCAGCCCCAGCATTTT	CAWSEGRGNQPQHF
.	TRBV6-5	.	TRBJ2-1	TGTGCCAGCAGTTACTCTGGGACTCAGTTCTTC	CASSYSGTQFF
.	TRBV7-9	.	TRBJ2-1	TGTTCCAGCAGCTACCGACGGGAATGGGCCTACAATGAGCAGTTCTTC	CSSSYRREWAYNEQFF
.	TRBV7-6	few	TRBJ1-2	TGTGCCAGCAGCTTGGGGGCCGGGAACTATGGCTACACCTTC	CASSLGAGNYGYTF
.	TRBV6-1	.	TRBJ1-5	TGTGCCAGCAGTGAAAGATTGACAGCCTATAATCAGCCCCAGCATTTT	CASSERLTAYNQPQHF
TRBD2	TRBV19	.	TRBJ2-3	TGTGCCAGTAGTACTTCTAGCGGGATGACAGATACGCAGTATTTT	CASSTSSGMTDTQYF
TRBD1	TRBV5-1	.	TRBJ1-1	TGCGCCAGCATGACAGGGGGCGGCACTGAAGCTTTCTTT	CASMTGGGTEAFF
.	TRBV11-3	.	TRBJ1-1	TGTGCCAGCAGCCCTACGGAGGCTTTCTTT	CASSPTEAFF
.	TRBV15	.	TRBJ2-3	TGTGCCACCAGCAGAGGGACAGGGAGGGTCACAGATACGCAGTATTTT	CATSRGTGRVTDTQYF
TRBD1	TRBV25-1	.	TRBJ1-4	TGTGCCAGCAGTGACCCCGGGACAGGGCTGGAAAAACTGTTTTTT	CASSDPGTGLEKLFF
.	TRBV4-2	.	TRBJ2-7	TGTGCCAGCAGCCAACCCCCTTGGGCAAGCTACTCTTTC	CASSQPPWASYSF
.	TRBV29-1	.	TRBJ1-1	TGCAGCGTTGAGGTCAGTGAAGCTTTCTTT	CSVEVSEAFF
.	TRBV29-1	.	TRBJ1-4	TGCAGCGTTGAAGATCTACCGGGGAATGAAAAACTGTTTTTT	CSVEDLPGNEKLFF
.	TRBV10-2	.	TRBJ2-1	TGCGCCAGCAGCCTAGCTGGCAATGAGCAGTTCTTC	CASSLAGNEQFF
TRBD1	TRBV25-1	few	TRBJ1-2	TGTGCCAGCAGTGGGGGGGACAGTCCCTTCTATGGCTACACCTTC	CASSGGDSPFYGYTF
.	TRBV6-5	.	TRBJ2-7	TGTGCCAGCAGCGTCGGAGGCTCCTACGAGCAGTACTTC	CASSVGGSYEQYF
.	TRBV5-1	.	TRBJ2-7	TGCGCCAGCAGCCCGACTAGTAGCGACGAGCAGTACTTC	CASSPTSSDEQYF
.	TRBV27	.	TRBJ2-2	TGTGCCAGCAGTCGTTATGGGGAGTCCGGGGAGCTGTTTTTT	CASSRYGESGELFF
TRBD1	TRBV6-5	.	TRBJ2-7	TGTGCCAGCAGTTCCCCGGGACAGGGGGCGTACGAGCAGTACTTC	CASSSPGQGAYEQYF
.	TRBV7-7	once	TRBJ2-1	TGTGCCAGCAGCTTGGAAACTAGCTACAATGAGCAGTTCTTC	CASSLETSYNEQFF
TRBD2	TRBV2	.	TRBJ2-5	TGTGCCAGCCGAGGATCTAGCGGGCTTGAGGCCCAGTACTTC	CASRGSSGLEAQYF
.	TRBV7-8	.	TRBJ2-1	TGTGCCAGCAGCTTAGCGCGAGTCCTAATCTCCTACAATGAGCAGTTCTTC	CASSLARVLISYNEQFF